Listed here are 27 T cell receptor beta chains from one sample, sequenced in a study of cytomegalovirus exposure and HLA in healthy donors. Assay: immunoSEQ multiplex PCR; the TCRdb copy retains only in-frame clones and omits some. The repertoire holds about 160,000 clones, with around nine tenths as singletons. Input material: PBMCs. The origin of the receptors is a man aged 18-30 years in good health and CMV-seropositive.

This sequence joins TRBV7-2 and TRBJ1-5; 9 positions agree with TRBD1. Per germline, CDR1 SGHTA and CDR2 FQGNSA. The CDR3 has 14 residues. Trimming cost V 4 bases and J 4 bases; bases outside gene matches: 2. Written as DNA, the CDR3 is TGTGCCAGCAGCTCGACAGGGGGAAATCAGCCCCAGCATTTT. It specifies CASSSTGGNQPQHF.

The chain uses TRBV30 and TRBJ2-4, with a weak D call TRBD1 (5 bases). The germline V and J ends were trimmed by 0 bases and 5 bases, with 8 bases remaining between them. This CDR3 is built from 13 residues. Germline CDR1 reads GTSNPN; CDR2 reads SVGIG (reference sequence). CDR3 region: CAWSVDSQNIQYF. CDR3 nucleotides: TGTGCCTGGAGTGTAGACAGTCAAAACATTCAGTACTTC.

Here the CDR3 reads CASSLGGAGGETQYF. The DNA of the CDR3 is TGCGCCAGCAGCTTGGGCGGAGCTGGTGGAGAGACCCAGTACTTC. V usage is TRBV5-1 and J usage is TRBJ2-5; D not resolved. Trimming stripped 0 bases from V and 4 bases from J, with 13 bases between. Germline V gene lookup returns CDR1 SGHRS and CDR2 YFSETQ. The CDR3 has 15 residues. The whole variable domain, filled in from reference TRBV5-1 and TRBJ2-5, reads KAGVTQTPRYLIKTRGQQVTLSCSPISGHRSVSWYQQTPGQGLQFLFEYFSETQRNKGNFPGRFSGRQFSNSRSEMNVSTLELGDSALYLCASSLGGAGGETQYFGPGTRLLVL.

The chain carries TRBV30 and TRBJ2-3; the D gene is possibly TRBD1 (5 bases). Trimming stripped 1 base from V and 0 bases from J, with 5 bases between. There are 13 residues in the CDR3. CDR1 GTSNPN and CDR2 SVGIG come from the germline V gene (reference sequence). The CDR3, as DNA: TGTGCCTGGAGTGCAGGGAGCACAGATACGCAGTATTTT. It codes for CAWSAGSTDTQYF.

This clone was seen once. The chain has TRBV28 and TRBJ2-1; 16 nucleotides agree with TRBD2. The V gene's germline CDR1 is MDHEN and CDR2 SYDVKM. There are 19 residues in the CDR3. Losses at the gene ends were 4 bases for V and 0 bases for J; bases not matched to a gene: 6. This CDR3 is CASSSTGLAGGSSYNEQFF. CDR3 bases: TGTGCCAGCAGTTCAACGGGACTAGCGGGAGGGAGCTCCTACAATGAGCAGTTCTTC.

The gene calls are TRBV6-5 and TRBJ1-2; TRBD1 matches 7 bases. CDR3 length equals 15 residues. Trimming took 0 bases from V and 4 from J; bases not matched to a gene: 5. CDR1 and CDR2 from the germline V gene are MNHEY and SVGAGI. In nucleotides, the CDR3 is TGTGCCAGCAGTTACTCTGGACAGGTTGGCTATGGCTACACCTTC. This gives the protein CASSYSGQVGYGYTF.

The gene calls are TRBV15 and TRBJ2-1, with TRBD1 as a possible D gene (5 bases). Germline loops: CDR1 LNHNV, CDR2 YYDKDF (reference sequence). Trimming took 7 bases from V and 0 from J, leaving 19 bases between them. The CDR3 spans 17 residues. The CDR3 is CATKNSLDRISYNEQFF. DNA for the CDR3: TGTGCCACCAAGAATTCTCTTGACAGAATCTCCTACAATGAGCAGTTCTTC.

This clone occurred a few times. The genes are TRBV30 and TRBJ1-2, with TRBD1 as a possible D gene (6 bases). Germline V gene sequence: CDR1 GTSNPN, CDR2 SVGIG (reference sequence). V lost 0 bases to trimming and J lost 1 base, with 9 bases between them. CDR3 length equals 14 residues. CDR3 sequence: CAWSVLGGNYGYTF. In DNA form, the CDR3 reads TGTGCCTGGAGTGTACTAGGGGGTAACTATGGCTACACCTTC. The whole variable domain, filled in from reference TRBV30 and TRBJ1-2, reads SQTIHQWPATLVQPVGSPLSLECTVEGTSNPNLYWYRQAAGRGLQLLFYSVGIGQISSEVPQNLSASRPQDRQFILSSKKLLLSDSGFYLCAWSVLGGNYGYTFGSGTRLTVV.

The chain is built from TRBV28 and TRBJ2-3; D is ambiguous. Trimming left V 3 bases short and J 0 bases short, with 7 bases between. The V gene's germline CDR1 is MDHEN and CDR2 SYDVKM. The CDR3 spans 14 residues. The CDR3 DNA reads TGTGCCAGCAGTTTGCATACTAGCACAGATACGCAGTATTTT. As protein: CASSLHTSTDTQYF.

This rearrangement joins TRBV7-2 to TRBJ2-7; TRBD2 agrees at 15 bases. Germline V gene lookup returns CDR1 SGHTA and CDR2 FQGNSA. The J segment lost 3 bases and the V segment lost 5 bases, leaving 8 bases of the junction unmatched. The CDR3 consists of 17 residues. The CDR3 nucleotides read TGTGCCAGCAGCCCCCGGACTAGCGGGAGGGCCCTCTACGAGCAGTACTTC. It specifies CASSPRTSGRALYEQYF.

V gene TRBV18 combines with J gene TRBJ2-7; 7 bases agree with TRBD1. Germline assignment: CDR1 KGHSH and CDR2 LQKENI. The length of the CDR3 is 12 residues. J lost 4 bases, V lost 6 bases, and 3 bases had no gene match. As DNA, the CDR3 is TGTGCCAGCTCTTGGACAGGATACGAGCAGTACTTC. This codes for CASSWTGYEQYF.

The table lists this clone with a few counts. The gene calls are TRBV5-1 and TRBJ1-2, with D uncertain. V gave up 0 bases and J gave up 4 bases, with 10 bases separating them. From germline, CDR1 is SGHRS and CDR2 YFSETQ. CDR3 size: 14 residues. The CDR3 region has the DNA TGCGCCAGCAGCTTGGCCTGGGAGACCTATGGCTACACCTTC. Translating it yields CASSLAWETYGYTF.

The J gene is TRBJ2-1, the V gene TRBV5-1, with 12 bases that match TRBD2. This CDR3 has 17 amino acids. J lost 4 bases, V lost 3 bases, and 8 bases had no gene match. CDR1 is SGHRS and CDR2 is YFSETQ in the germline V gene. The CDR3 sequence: CASSSSTSGSGYNEQFF. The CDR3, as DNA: TGCGCCAGCAGCTCTTCGACTAGCGGGAGCGGTTACAATGAGCAGTTCTTC.

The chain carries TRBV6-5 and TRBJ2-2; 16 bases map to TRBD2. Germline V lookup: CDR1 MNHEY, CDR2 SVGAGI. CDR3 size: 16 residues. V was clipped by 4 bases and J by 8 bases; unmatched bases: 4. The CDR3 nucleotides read TGTGCCAGCAGTTCGGGACTAGCGGGAGGGGAGGGGGAGCTGTTTTTT. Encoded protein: CASSSGLAGGEGELFF.

CDR3 bases: TGTGCCAGCAGCCAAGATAACGGACTAGTAGTTCAGCAGTACTTC. Translation gives CASSQDNGLVVQQYF. This chain joins TRBV14 and TRBJ2-7, with 7 bases aligning to TRBD2. V dropped 0 bases and J dropped 8; count of bases not matched to a gene: 10. Germline V lookup: CDR1 SGHDN, CDR2 FVKESK. The CDR3 totals 15 residues.

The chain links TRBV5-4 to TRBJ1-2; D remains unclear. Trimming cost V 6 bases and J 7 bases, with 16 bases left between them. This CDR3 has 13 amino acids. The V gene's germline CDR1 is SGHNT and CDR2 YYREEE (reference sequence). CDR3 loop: CASTSSGEAGYTF. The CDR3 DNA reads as TGTGCCAGCACCTCATCCGGGGAGGCTGGCTACACCTTC.

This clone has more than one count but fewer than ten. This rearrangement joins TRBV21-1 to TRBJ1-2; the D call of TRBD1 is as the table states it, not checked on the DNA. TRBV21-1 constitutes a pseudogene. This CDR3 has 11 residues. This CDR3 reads CASNRGEGYTF. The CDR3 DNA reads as TGTGCCAGCAACAGGGGAGAGGGCTACACCTTC.

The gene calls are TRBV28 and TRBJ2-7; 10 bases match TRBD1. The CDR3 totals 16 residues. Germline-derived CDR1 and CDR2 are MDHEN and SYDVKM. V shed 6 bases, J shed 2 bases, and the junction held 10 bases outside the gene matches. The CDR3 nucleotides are TGTGCCAGCAGCCCCAGGGGGACAGGGGCAGCCTACGAGCAGTACTTC. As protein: CASSPRGTGAAYEQYF.

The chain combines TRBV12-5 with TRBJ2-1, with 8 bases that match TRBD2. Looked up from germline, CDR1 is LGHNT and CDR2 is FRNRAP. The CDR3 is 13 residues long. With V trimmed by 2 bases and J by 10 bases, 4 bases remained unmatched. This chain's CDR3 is CASGLPPSGEQFF. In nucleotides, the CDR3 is TGTGCTAGTGGTTTGCCTCCTAGCGGGGAGCAGTTCTTC.

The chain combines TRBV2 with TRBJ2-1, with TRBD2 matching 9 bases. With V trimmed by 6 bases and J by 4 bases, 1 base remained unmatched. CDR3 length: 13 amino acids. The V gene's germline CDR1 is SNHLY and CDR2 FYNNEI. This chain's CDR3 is CASSLAGYNEQFF. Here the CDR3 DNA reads TGTGCCAGCAGCCTAGCGGGGTACAATGAGCAGTTCTTC.

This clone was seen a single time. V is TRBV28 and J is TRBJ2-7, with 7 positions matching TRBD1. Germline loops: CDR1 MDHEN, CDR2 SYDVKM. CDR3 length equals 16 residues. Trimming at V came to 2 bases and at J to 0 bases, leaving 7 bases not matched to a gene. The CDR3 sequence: CASSLRLTGSSYEQYF. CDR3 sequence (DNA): TGTGCCAGCAGTTTAAGACTGACAGGGAGCTCCTACGAGCAGTACTTC.

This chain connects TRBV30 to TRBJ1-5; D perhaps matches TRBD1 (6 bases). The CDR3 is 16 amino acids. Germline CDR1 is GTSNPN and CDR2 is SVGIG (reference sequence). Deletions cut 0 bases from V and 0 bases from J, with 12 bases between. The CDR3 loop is CAWSVRGHGSNQPQHF. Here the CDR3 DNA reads TGTGCCTGGAGTGTAAGGGGACACGGTAGCAATCAGCCCCAGCATTTT.

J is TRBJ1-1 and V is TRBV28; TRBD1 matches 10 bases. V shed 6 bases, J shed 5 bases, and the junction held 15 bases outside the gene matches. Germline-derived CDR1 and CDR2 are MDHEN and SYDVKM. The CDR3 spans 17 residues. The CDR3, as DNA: TGTGCCAGCAGGCCTGGTGGGACAGGGGCCTTATGGACTGAAGCTTTCTTT. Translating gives CASRPGGTGALWTEAFF.

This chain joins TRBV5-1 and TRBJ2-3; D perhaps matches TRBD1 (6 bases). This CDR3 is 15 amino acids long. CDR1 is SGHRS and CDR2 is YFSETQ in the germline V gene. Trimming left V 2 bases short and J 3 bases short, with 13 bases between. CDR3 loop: CASSLQGEKTDTQYF. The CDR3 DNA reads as TGCGCCAGCAGCTTACAGGGAGAAAAGACAGATACGCAGTATTTT. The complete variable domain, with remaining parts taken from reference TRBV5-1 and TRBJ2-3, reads KAGVTQTPRYLIKTRGQQVTLSCSPISGHRSVSWYQQTPGQGLQFLFEYFSETQRNKGNFPGRFSGRQFSNSRSEMNVSTLELGDSALYLCASSLQGEKTDTQYFGPGTRLTVL.

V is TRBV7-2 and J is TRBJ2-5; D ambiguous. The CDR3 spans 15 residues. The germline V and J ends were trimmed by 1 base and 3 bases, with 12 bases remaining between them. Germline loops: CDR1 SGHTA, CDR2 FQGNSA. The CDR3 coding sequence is TGTGCCAGCAGCTTAGGTTTTGAAACGGAAGAGACCCAGTACTTC. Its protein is CASSLGFETEETQYF.

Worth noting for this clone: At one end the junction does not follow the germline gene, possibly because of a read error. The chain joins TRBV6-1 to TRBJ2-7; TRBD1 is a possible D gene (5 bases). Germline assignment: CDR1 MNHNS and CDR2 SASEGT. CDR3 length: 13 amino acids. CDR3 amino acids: CASSERQPYEQCF. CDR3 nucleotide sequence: TGTGCCAGCAGCGAGAGACAGCCCTACGAGCAGTGCTTC.

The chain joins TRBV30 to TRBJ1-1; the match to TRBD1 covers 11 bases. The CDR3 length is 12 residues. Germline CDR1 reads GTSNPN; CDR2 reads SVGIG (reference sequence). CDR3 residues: CAYGQGAGEAFF. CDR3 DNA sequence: TGTGCTTACGGACAGGGGGCTGGTGAAGCTTTCTTT.